Listed here are 20 T cell receptor beta chains from one sample, sequenced in a study of beta chain features in type 1 diabetes. What was sequenced were expressed TCRB transcripts, since all of the isolated RNA had been reverse transcribed. Using immunoSEQ multiplex PCR, the repertoire was profiled, and TCRdb retains in-frame clones only, with some absent. The sample has some 230,000 clones, over 8.5% seen once; the top ten hold under 0.045%. The sample taken for sequencing was naive CD4+ T cells from blood. The receptors here all came from a woman under 30 in good health.

The rearrangement uses TRBV30 and TRBJ2-4; D not resolved. The CDR3 runs 13 residues. Germline CDR1 is GTSNPN and CDR2 is SVGIG (reference sequence). V gave up 5 bases and J gave up 0 bases, with 8 bases separating them. The CDR3: CAWQQTAKNIQYF. CDR3 nucleotide sequence: TGTGCCTGGCAACAAACAGCCAAAAACATTCAGTACTTC.

The V call is TRBV2, the J call TRBJ2-1; D perhaps matches TRBD2 (5 bases). The CDR3 consists of 13 residues. The germline V and J ends were trimmed by 6 bases and 10 bases, with 16 bases remaining between them. Germline V gene data show CDR1 as SNHLY and CDR2 as FYNNEI. CDR3 nucleotides: TGTGCCAGCAGAGAAATGGACTCAGAAGAGCAGTTCTTC. This encodes CASREMDSEEQFF.

Here the CDR3 reads CASSITTNTGELFF. The CDR3 DNA reads as TGTGCCAGCAGCATCACTACGAACACCGGGGAGCTGTTTTTT. V is TRBV9 and J is TRBJ2-2; D unclear. This CDR3 is built from 14 residues. Trimming shortened V by 4 bases and J by 0 bases, and 7 bases separated the two germline ends. Germline loops: CDR1 SGDLS, CDR2 YYNGEE. Full variable domain (rest looked up from reference TRBV9 and TRBJ2-2): DSGVTQTPKHLITATGQRVTLRCSPRSGDLSVYWYQQSLDQGLQFLIQYYNGEERAKGNILERFSAQQFPDLHSELNLSSLELGDSALYFCASSITTNTGELFFGEGSRLTVL.

In its sample, this clone was seen a few times. The chain combines TRBV4-1 with TRBJ2-7; perhaps TRBD2 as D (6 bases). This CDR3 is 16 amino acids long. CDR1 and CDR2 from the germline V gene are MGHRA and YSYEKL. The V gene lost 5 bases and the J gene lost 2 bases, with 19 bases spanning the gap. CDR3 region: CASSDTKRREAYEQYF. For the CDR3, the DNA is TGCGCCAGCAGCGATACTAAAAGGCGGGAAGCCTACGAGCAGTACTTC.

This clone was observed a few times. The V gene is TRBV6-5, the J gene TRBJ2-3; 9 nucleotides align to TRBD2. This CDR3 is built from 14 residues. The germline CDR1 and CDR2 sequences are MNHEY and SVGAGI. J lost 5 bases, V lost 2 bases, and 2 bases had no gene match. The DNA for the CDR3 is TGTGCCAGCAGTTACCGCGGGGGGGAAGATACGCAGTATTTT. Protein product: CASSYRGGEDTQYF.

In this sample, this clone turned up many times. J is TRBJ2-7 and V is TRBV6-6, with TRBD1 matching 7 bases. CDR3 size: 15 residues. The J segment lost 2 bases and the V segment lost 6 bases, leaving 10 bases of the junction unmatched. From germline, CDR1 is MNHNY and CDR2 SVGAGI (reference sequence). CDR3 protein: CASRRGGQDAYEQYF. The CDR3 region has the DNA TGTGCCAGCAGGAGGGGTGGACAGGATGCCTACGAGCAGTACTTC.

The chain has TRBV18 and TRBJ2-1; TRBD2 agrees at 7 bases. The CDR3 has 15 residues. Germline V CDR1 and CDR2: KGHSH, LQKENI. V dropped 3 bases and J dropped 3; count of bases not matched to a gene: 5. The CDR3 reads CASSPLAADYNEQFF. For the CDR3, the DNA is TGTGCCAGCTCACCCCTAGCGGCCGACTACAATGAGCAGTTCTTC.

This clone was picked up a small number of times. The rearrangement uses TRBV10-3 and TRBJ2-3; TRBD1 matches at 7 bases. Trimming took 4 bases from V and 0 from J; bases not matched to a gene: 10. Germline V gene sequence: CDR1 ENHRY, CDR2 SYGVKD. This CDR3 is built from 17 residues. CDR3 sequence reads: CAISATRDSVSTDTQYF. The CDR3 DNA is TGTGCCATCAGTGCGACTCGGGACAGCGTTAGCACAGATACGCAGTATTTT.

The J gene is TRBJ2-3, the V gene TRBV5-1; TRBD1 is a possible D gene (5 bases). Germline V lookup: CDR1 SGHRS, CDR2 YFSETQ. This CDR3 is built from 16 residues. Trimming took 0 bases from V and 0 from J, leaving 11 bases between them. CDR3 coding DNA: TGCGCCAGCAGCTTGGTCAGGGCTCAGAGCACAGATACGCAGTATTTT. Protein sequence: CASSLVRAQSTDTQYF.

The table lists this clone with a few counts. The rearrangement uses TRBV5-4 and TRBJ2-2, with D tentatively TRBD2 (5 bases). V lost 4 bases and J 7 bases, leaving 23 bases between the germline ends. Germline V gene data show CDR1 as SGHNT and CDR2 as YYREEE (reference sequence). The CDR3 contains 17 residues. The CDR3, as DNA: TGTGCCAGCAGCCCTCCCGGGGTCGCATCTGAACACGGGGAGCTGTTTTTT. It is translated as CASSPPGVASEHGELFF.

The CDR3 is CASSSTGGYNYGYTF. In nucleotides, the CDR3 is TGTGCCAGCAGCTCGACAGGGGGATATAACTATGGCTACACCTTC. The V gene is TRBV5-6, the J gene TRBJ1-2, with TRBD1 matching over 9 bases. The CDR3 extends over 15 amino acids. Germline assignment: CDR1 SGHDT and CDR2 YYEEEE. With 3 bases clipped from V and 1 base from J, the junction kept 4 bases outside the gene matches. Variable domain in full (rest from reference TRBV5-6 and TRBJ1-2): DAGVTQSPTHLIKTRGQQVTLRCSPKSGHDTVSWYQQALGQGPQFIFQYYEEEERQRGNFPDRFSGHQFPNYSSELNVNALLLGDSALYLCASSSTGGYNYGYTFGSGTRLTVV.

This sequence joins TRBV11-2 and TRBJ1-6; D uncertain. The CDR3 is made up of 12 amino acids. Germline assignment: CDR1 SGHAT and CDR2 FQNNGV. V dropped 3 bases and J dropped 10 bases, with 7 bases sitting between them. In DNA, the CDR3 is TGTGCCAGCAGCTTGCCAGGCTCACCCCTCCACTTT. It encodes CASSLPGSPLHF.

This clone was seen a handful of times. The chain has TRBV5-4 and TRBJ2-5; D is possibly TRBD1 (6 bases). CDR3 length: 16 residues. CDR1 and CDR2 (germline): SGHNT, YYREEE (reference sequence). V lost 3 bases and J 1 base, leaving 16 bases between the germline ends. The CDR3 coding sequence is TGTGCCAGCAGCTCGACAGGTCATTCCACCCAAGAGACCCAGTACTTC. This gives the protein CASSSTGHSTQETQYF.

The table lists this clone with a few counts. The J gene is TRBJ1-1, the V gene TRBV2; D is possibly TRBD1 (6 bases). Germline assignment: CDR1 SNHLY and CDR2 FYNNEI. Deletions cut 6 bases from V and 4 bases from J, with 12 bases between. This CDR3 is 13 amino acids long. The CDR3 spells CASSPDRPTEAFF. The DNA for the CDR3 is TGTGCCAGCAGCCCAGACAGGCCCACTGAAGCTTTCTTT.

The chain recombines TRBV5-1 with TRBJ1-1; 7 bases align to TRBD1. The CDR3 runs 14 residues. V lost 5 bases and J lost 2; bases outside the gene matches: 6. Germline V gene lookup returns CDR1 SGHRS and CDR2 YFSETQ. The CDR3 DNA is TGCGCCAGCAGACGACAGGGACTCAACACTGAAGCTTTCTTT. It is translated as CASRRQGLNTEAFF.

The chain carries TRBV18 and TRBJ2-7; D may be TRBD2 (6 bases). From germline, CDR1 is KGHSH and CDR2 LQKENI. The length of the CDR3 is 15 residues. V was cut by 5 bases and J by 2 bases, with 16 bases left in between. CDR3 bases: TGTGCCAGCTCATCCCCTGGGACTTATACCTACGAGCAGTACTTC. It translates to CASSSPGTYTYEQYF.

The chain employs TRBV6-4 and TRBJ2-1; 8 bases are shared with TRBD2. CDR1 MRHNA and CDR2 SNTAGT come from the germline V gene. The V gene end was trimmed by 3 bases and the J gene end by 15 bases; junction bases not matched to a gene: 10. The CDR3 spans 13 residues. The CDR3 protein is CASSDWREVVMFF. DNA of the CDR3: TGTGCCAGCAGTGATTGGCGGGAGGTAGTAATGTTCTTC.

The CDR3 coding sequence is TGTGCCTGGAGTGTAGGGCTAGCGGGAGTCAAGTTCTTC. This translates into CAWSVGLAGVKFF. This chain joins TRBV30 and TRBJ2-1, with TRBD2 identical over 10 bases. Germline V lookup: CDR1 GTSNPN, CDR2 SVGIG (reference sequence). This CDR3 is built from 13 residues. Trimming took 0 bases from V and 14 from J; bases not matched to a gene: 7. The entire variable domain, with the rest obtained from reference TRBV30 and TRBJ2-1, is as follows: SQTIHQWPATLVQPVGSPLSLECTVEGTSNPNLYWYRQAAGRGLQLLFYSVGIGQISSEVPQNLSASRPQDRQFILSSKKLLLSDSGFYLCAWSVGLAGVKFFGPGTRLTVL.

CDR3 sequence: CASSLGQGGYGYTF. The CDR3 DNA reads as TGTGCCAGCAGTTTAGGACAGGGGGGCTATGGCTACACCTTC. The rearrangement uses TRBV27 and TRBJ1-2, with 10 bases aligning to TRBD1. The CDR3 covers 14 residues. From germline, CDR1 is MNHEY and CDR2 SMNVEV (reference sequence). The V gene end was trimmed by 2 bases and the J gene end by 4 bases; junction bases not matched to a gene: 1.

For this clone: One end of the junction is discordant with germline, which a read error may explain. Other nucleotide sequences in the sample specify the same CDR3. The chain combines TRBV15 with TRBJ2-7, with D maybe TRBD1 (5 bases). The CDR3 has 15 residues. Germline V gene lookup returns CDR1 LNHNV and CDR2 YYDKDF (reference sequence). The CDR3 DNA follows: TGTGCCACCAGCAGAGAAACGACAGCTTCCTACGAACAGTACTTC. Translated: CATSRETTASYEQYF.